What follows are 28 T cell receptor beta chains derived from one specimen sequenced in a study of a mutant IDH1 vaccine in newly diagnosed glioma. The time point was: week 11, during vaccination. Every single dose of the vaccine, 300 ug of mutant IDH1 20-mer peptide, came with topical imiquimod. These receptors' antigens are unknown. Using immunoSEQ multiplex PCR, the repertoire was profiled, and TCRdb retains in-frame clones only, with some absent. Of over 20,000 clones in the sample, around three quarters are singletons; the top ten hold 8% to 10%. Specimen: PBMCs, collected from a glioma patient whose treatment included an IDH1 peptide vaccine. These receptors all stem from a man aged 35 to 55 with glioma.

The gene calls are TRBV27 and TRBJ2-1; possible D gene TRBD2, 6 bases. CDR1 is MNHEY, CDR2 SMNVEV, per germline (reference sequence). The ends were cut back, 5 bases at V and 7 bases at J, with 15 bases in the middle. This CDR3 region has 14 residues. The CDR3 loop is CASSTPTRGNEQFF. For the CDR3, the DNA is TGTGCCAGCAGTACCCCCACGCGGGGAAATGAGCAGTTCTTC.

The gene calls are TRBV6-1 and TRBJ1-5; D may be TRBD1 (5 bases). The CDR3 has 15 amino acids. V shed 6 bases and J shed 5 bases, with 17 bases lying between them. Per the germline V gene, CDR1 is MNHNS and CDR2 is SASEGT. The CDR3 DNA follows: TGTGCCAGCAGGAGGGGCCAAAACTTCGATCAGCCCCAGCATTTT. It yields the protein CASRRGQNFDQPQHF.

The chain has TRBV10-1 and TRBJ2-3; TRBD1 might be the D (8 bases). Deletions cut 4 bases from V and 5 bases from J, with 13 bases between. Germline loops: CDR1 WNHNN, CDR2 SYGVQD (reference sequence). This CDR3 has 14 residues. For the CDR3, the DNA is TGCGCCAGCAGTGCCAGCGGGACAGGAGATACGCAGTATTTT. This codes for CASSASGTGDTQYF.

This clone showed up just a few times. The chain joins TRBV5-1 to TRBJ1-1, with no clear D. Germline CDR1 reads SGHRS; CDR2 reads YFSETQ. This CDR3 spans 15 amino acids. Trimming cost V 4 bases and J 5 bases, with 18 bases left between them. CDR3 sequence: CASSLFTRTETEAFF. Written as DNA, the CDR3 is TGCGCCAGCAGCCTTTTTACACGAACCGAGACTGAAGCTTTCTTT.

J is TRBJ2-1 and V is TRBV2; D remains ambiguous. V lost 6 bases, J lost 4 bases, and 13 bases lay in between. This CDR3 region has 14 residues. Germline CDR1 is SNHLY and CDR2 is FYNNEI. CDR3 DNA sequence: TGTGCCAGCAGGCGTCCGACTGGTTACAATGAGCAGTTCTTC. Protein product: CASRRPTGYNEQFF.

In DNA, the CDR3 is TGTGCCAGCAGTTTATTAACTGGGCAGGGTATAGAGACCCAGTACTTC. This codes for CASSLLTGQGIETQYF. The chain couples TRBV28 to TRBJ2-5, with D perhaps TRBD1 (5 bases). V gave up 1 base and J gave up 4 bases, with 16 bases separating them. The CDR3 length is 16 residues. Germline CDR1 is MDHEN and CDR2 is SYDVKM.

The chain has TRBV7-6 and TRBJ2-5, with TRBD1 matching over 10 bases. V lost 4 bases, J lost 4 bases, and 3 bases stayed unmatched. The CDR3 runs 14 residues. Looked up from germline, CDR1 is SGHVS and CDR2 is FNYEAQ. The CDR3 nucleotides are TGTGCCAGCAGCTCGGGACAGGGGATAGAGACCCAGTACTTC. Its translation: CASSSGQGIETQYF.

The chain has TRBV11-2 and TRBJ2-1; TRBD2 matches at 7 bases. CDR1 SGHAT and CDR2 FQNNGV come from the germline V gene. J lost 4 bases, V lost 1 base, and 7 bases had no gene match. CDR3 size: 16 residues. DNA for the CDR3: TGTGCCAGCAGCTTAGGAGTAGCGGGTAGTTACAATGAGCAGTTCTTC. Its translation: CASSLGVAGSYNEQFF. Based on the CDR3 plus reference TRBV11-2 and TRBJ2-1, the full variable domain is EAGVAQSPRYKIIEKRQSVAFWCNPISGHATLYWYQQILGQGPKLLIQFQNNGVVDDSQLPKDRFSAERLKGVDSTLKIQPAKLEDSAVYLCASSLGVAGSYNEQFFGPGTRLTVL.

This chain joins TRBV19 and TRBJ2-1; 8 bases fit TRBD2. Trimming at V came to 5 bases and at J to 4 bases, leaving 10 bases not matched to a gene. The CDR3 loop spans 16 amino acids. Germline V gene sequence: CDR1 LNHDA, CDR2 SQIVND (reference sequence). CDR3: CASSLSGTSRYNEQFF. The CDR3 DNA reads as TGTGCCAGTAGTCTTAGCGGGACGTCAAGATACAATGAGCAGTTCTTC.

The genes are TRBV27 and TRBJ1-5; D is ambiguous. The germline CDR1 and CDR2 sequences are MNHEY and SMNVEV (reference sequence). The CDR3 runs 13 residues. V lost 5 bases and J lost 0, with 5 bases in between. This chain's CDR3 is CASSLLSNQPQHF. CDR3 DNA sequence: TGTGCCAGCAGTCTACTTAGCAATCAGCCCCAGCATTTT.

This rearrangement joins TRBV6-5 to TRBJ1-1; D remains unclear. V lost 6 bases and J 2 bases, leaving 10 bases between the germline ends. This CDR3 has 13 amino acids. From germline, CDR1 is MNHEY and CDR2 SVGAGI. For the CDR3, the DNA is TGTGCCAGCAGGTTGGATACAAACACTGAAGCTTTCTTT. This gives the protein CASRLDTNTEAFF.

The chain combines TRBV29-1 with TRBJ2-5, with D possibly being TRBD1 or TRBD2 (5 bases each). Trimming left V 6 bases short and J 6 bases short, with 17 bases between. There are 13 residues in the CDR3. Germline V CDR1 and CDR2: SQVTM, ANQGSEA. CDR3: CSVPGTPGQTQYF. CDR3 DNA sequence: TGCAGCGTCCCCGGGACCCCCGGACAGACCCAGTACTTC.

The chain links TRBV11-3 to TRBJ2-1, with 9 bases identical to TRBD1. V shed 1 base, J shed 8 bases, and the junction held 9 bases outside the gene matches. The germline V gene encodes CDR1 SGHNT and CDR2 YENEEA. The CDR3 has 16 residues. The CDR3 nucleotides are TGTGCCAGCAGCTTAGGAGTACAGGGGGCCGGGGATGAGCAGTTCTTC. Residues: CASSLGVQGAGDEQFF. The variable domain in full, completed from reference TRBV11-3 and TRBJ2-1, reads EAGVVQSPRYKIIEKKQPVAFWCNPISGHNTLYWYLQNLGQGPELLIRYENEEAVDDSQLPKDRFSAERLKGVDSTLKIQPAELGDSAVYLCASSLGVQGAGDEQFFGPGTRLTVL.

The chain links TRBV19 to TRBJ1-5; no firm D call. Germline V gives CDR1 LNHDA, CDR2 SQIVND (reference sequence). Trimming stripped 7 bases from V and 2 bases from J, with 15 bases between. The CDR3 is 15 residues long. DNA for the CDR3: TGTGCCAGTACAACCCCCCCCCTTCGCAATCAGCCCCAGCATTTT. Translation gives CASTTPPLRNQPQHF.

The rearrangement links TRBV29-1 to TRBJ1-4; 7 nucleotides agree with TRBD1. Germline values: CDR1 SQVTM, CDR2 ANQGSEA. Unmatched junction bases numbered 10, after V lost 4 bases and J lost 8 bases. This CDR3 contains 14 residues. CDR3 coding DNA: TGCAGCGTTGGGGCTTGGGACAGTAAGGAAAAACTGTTTTTT. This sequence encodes CSVGAWDSKEKLFF. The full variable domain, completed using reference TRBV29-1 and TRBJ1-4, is SAVISQKPSRDICQRGTSLTIQCQVDSQVTMMFWYRQQPGQSLTLIATANQGSEATYESGFVIDKFPISRPNLTFSTLTVSNMSPEDSSIYLCSVGAWDSKEKLFFGSGTQLSVL.

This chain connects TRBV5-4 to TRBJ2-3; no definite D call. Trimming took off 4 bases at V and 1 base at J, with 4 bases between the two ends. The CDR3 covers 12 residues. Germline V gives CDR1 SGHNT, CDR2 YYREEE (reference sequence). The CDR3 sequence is CASSTRTDTQYF. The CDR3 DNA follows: TGTGCCAGCAGCACCCGCACAGATACGCAGTATTTT.

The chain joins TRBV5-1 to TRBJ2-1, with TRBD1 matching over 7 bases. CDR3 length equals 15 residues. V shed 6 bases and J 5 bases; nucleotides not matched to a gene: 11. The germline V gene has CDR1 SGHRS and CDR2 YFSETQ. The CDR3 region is CASNTGAAEDNEQFF. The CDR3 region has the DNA TGCGCCAGCAACACAGGGGCCGCGGAGGACAATGAGCAGTTCTTC.

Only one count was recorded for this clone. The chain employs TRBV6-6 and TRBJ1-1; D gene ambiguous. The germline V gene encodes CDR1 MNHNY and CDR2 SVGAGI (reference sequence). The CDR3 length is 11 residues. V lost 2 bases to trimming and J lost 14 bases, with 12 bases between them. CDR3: CASSYEPGTFF. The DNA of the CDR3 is TGTGCCAGCAGTTACGAGCCCGGCACATTCTTT.

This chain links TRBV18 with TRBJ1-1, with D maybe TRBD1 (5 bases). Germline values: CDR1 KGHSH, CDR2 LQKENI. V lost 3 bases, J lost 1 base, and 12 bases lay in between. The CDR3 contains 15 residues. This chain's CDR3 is CASSPRQYRNTEAFF. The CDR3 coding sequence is TGTGCCAGCTCACCGAGACAGTATCGGAACACTGAAGCTTTCTTT.

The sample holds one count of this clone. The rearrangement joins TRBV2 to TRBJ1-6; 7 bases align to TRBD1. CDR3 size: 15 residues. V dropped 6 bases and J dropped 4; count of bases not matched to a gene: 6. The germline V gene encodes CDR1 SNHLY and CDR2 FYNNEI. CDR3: CASRGDSGYNSPLHF. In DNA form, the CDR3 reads TGTGCCAGCAGGGGGGACAGCGGGTATAATTCACCCCTCCACTTT.

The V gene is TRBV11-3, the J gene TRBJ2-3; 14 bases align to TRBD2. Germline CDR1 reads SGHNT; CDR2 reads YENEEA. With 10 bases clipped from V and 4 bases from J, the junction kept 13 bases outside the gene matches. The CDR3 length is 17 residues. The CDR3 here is CATRRGTSGSVADTQYF. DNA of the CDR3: TGTGCCACCCGGAGGGGGACTAGCGGGAGTGTCGCAGATACGCAGTATTTT.

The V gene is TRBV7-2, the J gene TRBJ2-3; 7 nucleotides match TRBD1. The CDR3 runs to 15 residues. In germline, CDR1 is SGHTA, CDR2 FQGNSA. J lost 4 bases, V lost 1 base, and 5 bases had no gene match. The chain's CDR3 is CASSLEARGSDTQYF. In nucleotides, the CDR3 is TGTGCCAGCAGCTTAGAGGCCAGGGGGTCAGATACGCAGTATTTT.

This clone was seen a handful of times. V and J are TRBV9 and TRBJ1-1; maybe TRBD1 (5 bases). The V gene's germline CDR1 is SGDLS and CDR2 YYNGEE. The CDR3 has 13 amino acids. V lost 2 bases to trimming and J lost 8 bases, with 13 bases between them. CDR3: CASSVGVLAEAFF. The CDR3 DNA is TGTGCCAGCAGCGTGGGGGTATTGGCCGAAGCTTTCTTT.

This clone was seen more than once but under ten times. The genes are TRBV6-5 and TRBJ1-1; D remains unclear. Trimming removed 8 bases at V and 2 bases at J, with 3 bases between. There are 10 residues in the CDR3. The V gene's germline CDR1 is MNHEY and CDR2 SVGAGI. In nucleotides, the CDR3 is TGTGCCAGCGGAAACACTGAAGCTTTCTTT. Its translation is CASGNTEAFF.

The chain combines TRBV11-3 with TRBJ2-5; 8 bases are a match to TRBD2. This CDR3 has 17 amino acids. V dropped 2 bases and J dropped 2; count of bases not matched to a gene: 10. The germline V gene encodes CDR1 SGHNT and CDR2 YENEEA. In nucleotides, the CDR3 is TGTGCCAGCAGCTTATCTTATAGTACGGGAGGGCAAGAGACCCAGTACTTC. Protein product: CASSLSYSTGGQETQYF.

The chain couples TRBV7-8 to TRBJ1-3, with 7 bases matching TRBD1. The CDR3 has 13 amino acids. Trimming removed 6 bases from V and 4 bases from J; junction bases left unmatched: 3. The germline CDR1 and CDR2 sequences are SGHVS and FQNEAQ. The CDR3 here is CASRGTDGNTIYF. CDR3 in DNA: TGTGCCAGCAGGGGGACAGACGGAAACACCATATATTTT.

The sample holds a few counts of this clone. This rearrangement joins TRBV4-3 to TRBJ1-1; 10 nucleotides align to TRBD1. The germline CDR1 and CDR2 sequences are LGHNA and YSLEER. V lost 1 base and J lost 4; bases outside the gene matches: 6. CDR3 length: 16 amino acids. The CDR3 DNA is TGCGCCAGCAGCCAAGGGGCCGGGACAGGGGTCACTGAAGCTTTCTTT. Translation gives CASSQGAGTGVTEAFF.

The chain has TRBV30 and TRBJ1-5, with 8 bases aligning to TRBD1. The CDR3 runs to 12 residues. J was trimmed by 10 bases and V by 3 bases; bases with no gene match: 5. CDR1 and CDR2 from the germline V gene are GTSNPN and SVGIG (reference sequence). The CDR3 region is CAWRTDRGPQHF. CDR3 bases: TGTGCCTGGAGGACCGACAGGGGCCCCCAGCATTTT.